Listed here are 17 T cell receptor beta chains from one sample, sequenced in a study of T cells in Graves' hyperthyroidism and ophthalmopathy. RNA transcripts provided the source from which TCR beta CDR3 regions were amplified. A set of HTBI primers served as the primers for a first-round RT-PCR of the TCR CDR3. TCRdb fed the multiplex PCR reads into MiXCR, producing one record per CDR3 protein. Among around 350,000 distinct CDR3 sequences, about 15% were seen once, and the ten largest hold about a third. Sequencing was carried out using blood. The receptor source for this set is a woman in her 30s with Graves' hyperthyroidism that later progressed to Graves' ophthalmopathy.

Notes on this clonotype: At one end the junction does not follow the germline gene, possibly because of a read error. CDR3: CASSLSIPWTAMNAEAFF. CDR3 DNA: TGTGCCAGCAGCTTGTCCATACCCTGGACAGCTATGAACGCTGAAGCTTTCTTT. The chain recombines TRBV5-6 with TRBJ1-1; D is possibly TRBD1 (6 bases). This CDR3 contains 18 residues. Germline values: CDR1 SGHDT, CDR2 YYEEEE.

In its sample, this clonotype was seen a few times. V is TRBV12-3 or TRBV12-4 and J is TRBJ2-3, with D possibly matching TRBD2 (6 bases). V gave up 5 bases and J gave up 2 bases, with 14 bases separating them. The CDR3 is 15 residues long. The CDR3 nucleotides read TGTGCCAGCAGTCCCCGGGACTTCAACACAGATACGCAGTATTTT. Its translation: CASSPRDFNTDTQYF.

The chain recombines TRBV2 with TRBJ1-5; D is undetermined. CDR1 is SNHLY, CDR2 FYNNEI, per germline. V was clipped by 5 bases and J by 3 bases, with 11 bases between them. The CDR3 extends over 14 amino acids. The CDR3 region is CASSTRQLNQPQHF. CDR3 bases: TGTGCCAGCAGTACCAGACAACTCAATCAGCCCCAGCATTTT.

By share, this clonotype ranks as medium-sized. The chain is built from TRBV12-3 or TRBV12-4 and TRBJ1-5; D ambiguous. CDR3 size: 13 residues. V was trimmed by 3 bases and J by 3 bases, leaving 6 bases between them. In DNA, the CDR3 is TGTGCCAGCAGTTTGGTCTACAATCAGCCCCAGCATTTT. Its protein product is CASSLVYNQPQHF.

This clonotype has at least ten counts. This chain uses TRBV28 with TRBJ2-7; D unresolved. The V and J ends lost 5 bases and 5 bases respectively, with 13 bases between them. The CDR3 length is 13 residues. Germline V CDR1 and CDR2: MDHEN, SYDVKM. The CDR3 protein is CASSLNPRDEQYF. As DNA, the CDR3 is TGTGCCAGCAGTCTTAACCCCCGGGACGAGCAGTACTTC.

This clonotype appeared many times. The genes are TRBV5-1 and TRBJ1-1; no firm D call. The CDR3 runs to 13 residues. Trimming removed 1 base at V and 5 bases at J, with 9 bases between. Per the germline V gene, CDR1 is SGHRS and CDR2 is YFSETQ. The CDR3 sequence: CASSLMRWTEAFF. The CDR3 DNA reads as TGCGCCAGCAGCTTGATGCGGTGGACTGAAGCTTTCTTT. Looking up the rest from reference TRBV5-1 and TRBJ1-1 gives the full variable domain: KAGVTQTPRYLIKTRGQQVTLSCSPISGHRSVSWYQQTPGQGLQFLFEYFSETQRNKGNFPGRFSGRQFSNSRSEMNVSTLELGDSALYLCASSLMRWTEAFFGQGTRLTVV.

The J gene is TRBJ2-7, the V gene TRBV2; D not certain. There are 15 residues in the CDR3. Germline V lookup: CDR1 SNHLY, CDR2 FYNNEI. Trimming left V 2 bases short and J 0 bases short, with 11 bases between. In DNA, the CDR3 is TGTGCCAGCAGTGAACGGCCAGGAGCCTCCTACGAGCAGTACTTC. Encoded protein: CASSERPGASYEQYF.

In its sample, this clonotype was seen once. This chain links TRBV2 with TRBJ2-1, with D perhaps TRBD1 or TRBD2 (6 bases each). The CDR3 is 15 amino acids. V was pared by 7 bases and J by 8 bases, with 21 bases between. Germline lookup yields CDR1 SNHLY and CDR2 FYNNEI. CDR3 coding DNA: TGTGCCAGCACCTTGGGGGGCCTAACTAGCTATGAGCAGTTCTTC. Translating it yields CASTLGGLTSYEQFF.

This clonotype came up many times. The chain uses TRBV27 and TRBJ1-1, with 9 bases aligning to TRBD1. The V gene end was trimmed by 2 bases and the J gene end by 2 bases; junction bases not matched to a gene: 0. The CDR3 covers 14 residues. Germline CDR1 reads MNHEY; CDR2 reads SMNVEV (reference sequence). For the CDR3, the DNA is TGTGCCAGCAGTTTAACAGGGGGCAACACTGAAGCTTTCTTT. As protein: CASSLTGGNTEAFF.

The chain carries TRBV29-1 and TRBJ2-3, with D hard to call. Germline V gene sequence: CDR1 SQVTM, CDR2 ANQGSEA. V was pared by 1 base and J by 0 bases, with 14 bases between. The CDR3 is 16 residues long. CDR3 sequence reads: CSVEGSPVTSTDTQYF. The CDR3 DNA follows: TGCAGCGTTGAAGGGTCCCCAGTTACTAGCACAGATACGCAGTATTTT.

This clonotype appeared many times. The chain links TRBV2 to TRBJ2-7, with TRBD2 identical over 14 bases. Germline trimming cut 0 bases from V and 4 bases from J; bases unmatched to any gene: 11. Germline assignment: CDR1 SNHLY and CDR2 FYNNEI. This CDR3 spans 19 amino acids. This chain's CDR3 is CASSEAVGLAGALRYEQYF. Written as DNA, the CDR3 is TGTGCCAGCAGTGAAGCGGTGGGACTAGCGGGAGCCCTCCGGTACGAGCAGTACTTC.

CDR3 protein: CSARARVTVSYEQYF. The CDR3 DNA sequence: TGCAGTGCTAGAGCCCGGGTCACCGTGAGCTACGAGCAGTACTTC. The chain carries TRBV20-1 and TRBJ2-7; D not certain. The V end lost 1 base, the J end lost 3 bases, and 16 bases lay between the germline ends. Germline CDR1 DFQATT, CDR2 SNEGSKA (reference sequence). CDR3 length equals 15 residues.

The V and J genes are TRBV7-9 and TRBJ2-3, with D perhaps given as TRBD1 or TRBD2 (6 bases each). Germline V gene sequence: CDR1 SEHNR, CDR2 FQNEAQ (reference sequence). This CDR3 contains 19 residues. The V end was cut by 2 bases, the J end by 5 bases, with 26 bases between. Here the CDR3 reads CASSLFIGGVPGVKDTQYF. The CDR3 bases are TGTGCCAGCAGCTTATTTATCGGGGGCGTGCCAGGGGTTAAAGATACGCAGTATTTT.

This clonotype was detected ten times or more. The J gene is TRBJ2-7, the V gene TRBV7-9; 8 bases fit TRBD2. J lost 0 bases, V lost 5 bases, and 3 bases had no gene match. Germline V gives CDR1 SEHNR, CDR2 FQNEAQ (reference sequence). The CDR3 length is 14 residues. The CDR3 region has the DNA TGTGCCAGCAGCACCGGGACTAGCTCCTACGAGCAGTACTTC. Amino acids: CASSTGTSSYEQYF.

The chain employs TRBV12-3 or TRBV12-4 and TRBJ1-4; D unresolved. There are 15 residues in the CDR3. The V end lost 3 bases, the J end lost 8 bases, and 16 bases lay between the germline ends. CDR3 in amino acids: CASSFFSRGEEKLFF. CDR3 DNA sequence: TGTGCCAGCAGTTTTTTTTCAAGAGGAGAAGAAAAACTGTTTTTT.

This clonotype was detected ten times or more. V is TRBV5-1 and J is TRBJ2-5, with 9 nucleotides matching TRBD2. CDR3 length: 16 amino acids. The J segment lost 2 bases and the V segment lost 0 bases, leaving 5 bases of the junction unmatched. Germline lookup yields CDR1 SGHRS and CDR2 YFSETQ. CDR3 bases: TGCGCCAGCAGCTTGGCGTCTAGCGGGGTGCAAGAGACCCAGTACTTC. It translates to CASSLASSGVQETQYF.

The table lists this clonotype with many counts. This rearrangement joins TRBV12-3 or TRBV12-4 to TRBJ2-6; D unresolved. The V and J ends lost 4 bases and 4 bases respectively, with 5 bases between them. This CDR3 is built from 13 residues. Here the CDR3 reads CASSSEGANVLTF. The CDR3 bases are TGTGCCAGCAGTTCGGAAGGGGCCAACGTCCTGACTTTC.